This note documents a single T cell receptor (beta chain) sequence. TCRdb keeps only in-frame clones here, not all; method: immunoSEQ multiplex PCR. The sample has more than 95,000 clones; 88% are singletons. The data were obtained in a study of blood T cell repertoires in COVID-19. Study information: PBMCs, B-cell-depleted T cells, or T cells were the source of the cDNA or gDNA that made up the material.

The sequence came from a woman aged 80 or older with acute or convalescent COVID-19. The sample was peripheral blood.

The CDR3 protein is CASRGGLAGHNEQFF. The CDR3 DNA reads TGTGCCAGCAGGGGGGGACTAGCGGGTCACAATGAGCAGTTCTTC. The chain employs TRBV7-9 and TRBJ2-1, with TRBD2 matching over 12 bases. Germline V gene data show CDR1 as SEHNR and CDR2 as FQNEAQ (reference sequence). This CDR3 region has 15 residues. The J segment lost 5 bases and the V segment lost 6 bases, leaving 5 bases of the junction unmatched.